This T cell receptor beta chain was obtained from a study of low-dose radiotherapy and immunotherapy resistance in tumors. As to time point: after trial treatment. As to treatment: LDRT plus nivolumab, ipilimumab, low-dose cyclophosphamide and aspirin (RACIN trial). Looked up from germline, CDR1 is MNHEY and CDR2 is SMNVEV (reference sequence). Trimming at V came to 2 bases and at J to 2 bases, leaving 6 bases not matched to a gene. There are 16 residues in the CDR3. Amplification of TCRs used a constant-region primer and V-primer adapter for approximately 19 PCR cycles. One entry per CDR3 protein results from TCRdb running MiXCR on the reads. The data hold some 53,000 distinct CDR3 sequences, with around 35% observed a single time.

The V and J genes are TRBV27 and TRBJ2-1, with 7 bases identical to TRBD2. The material sequenced was PBMCs, taken after low-dose radiotherapy plus immunotherapy. The TCR comes from a male donor with rectosigmoid adenocarcinoma. The CDR3: CASSLQEGGTYNEQFF. In nucleotides, the CDR3 is TGTGCCAGCAGTTTACAGGAGGGAGGGACCTACAATGAGCAGTTCTTC.